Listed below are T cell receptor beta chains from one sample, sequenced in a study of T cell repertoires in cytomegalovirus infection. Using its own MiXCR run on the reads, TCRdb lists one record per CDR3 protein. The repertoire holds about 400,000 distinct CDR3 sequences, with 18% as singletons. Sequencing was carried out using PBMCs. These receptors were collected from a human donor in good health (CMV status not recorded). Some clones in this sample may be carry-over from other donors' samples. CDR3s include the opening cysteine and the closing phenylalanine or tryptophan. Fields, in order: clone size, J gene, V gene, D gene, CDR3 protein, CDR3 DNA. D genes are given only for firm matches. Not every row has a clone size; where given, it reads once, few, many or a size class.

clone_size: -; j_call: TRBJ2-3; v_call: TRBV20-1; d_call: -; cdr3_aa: CSARKSADTQYF; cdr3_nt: TGCAGTGCTAGAAAGAGTGCGGATACGCAGTATTTT
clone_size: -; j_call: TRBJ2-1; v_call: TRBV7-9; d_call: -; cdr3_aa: CASSFSAGPRGEQFF; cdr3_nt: TGTGCCAGCAGCTTCTCCGCGGGACCGCGGGGTGAGCAGTTCTTC
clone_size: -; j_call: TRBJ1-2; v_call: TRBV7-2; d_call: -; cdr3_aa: CASSNRQFYGYTF; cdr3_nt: TGTGCCAGCAGTAACAGGCAGTTCTATGGCTACACCTTC
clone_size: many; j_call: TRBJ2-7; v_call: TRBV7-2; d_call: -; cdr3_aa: CASSEVSGTYEQYF; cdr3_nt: TGTGCCAGCAGTGAAGTAAGCGGCACCTACGAGCAGTACTTC
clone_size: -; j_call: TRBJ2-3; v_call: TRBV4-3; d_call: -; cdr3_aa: CASSHPWTDTQYF; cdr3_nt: TGCGCCAGCAGCCACCCATGGACAGATACGCAGTATTTT
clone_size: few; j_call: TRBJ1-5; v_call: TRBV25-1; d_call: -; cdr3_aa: CASSEWGLNQPQHF; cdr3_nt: TGTGCCAGCAGTGAATGGGGGTTAAATCAGCCCCAGCATTTT
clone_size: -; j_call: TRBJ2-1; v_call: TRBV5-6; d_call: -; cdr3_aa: CASSLRDYNEQFF; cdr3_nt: TGTGCCAGCAGCTTAAGAGATTACAATGAGCAGTTCTTC
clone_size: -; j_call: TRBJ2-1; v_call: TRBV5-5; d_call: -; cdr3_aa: CASSFTKAPTYNEQFF; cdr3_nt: TGTGCCAGCAGCTTCACGAAGGCCCCGACCTACAATGAGCAGTTCTTC
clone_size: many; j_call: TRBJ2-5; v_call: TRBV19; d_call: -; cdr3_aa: CASRSGQPVETQYF; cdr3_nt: TGTGCCAGTAGATCAGGACAGCCCGTGGAGACCCAGTACTTC
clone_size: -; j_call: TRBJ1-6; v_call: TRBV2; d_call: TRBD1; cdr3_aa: CASSTGTGVWISPLHF; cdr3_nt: TGTGCCAGCAGTACCGGGACAGGGGTTTGGATTTCACCCCTCCACTTT
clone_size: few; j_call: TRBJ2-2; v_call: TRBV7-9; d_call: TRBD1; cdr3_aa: CASSSGQASTGELFF; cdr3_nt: TGTGCCAGCAGCTCCGGACAGGCCTCCACCGGGGAGCTGTTTTTT
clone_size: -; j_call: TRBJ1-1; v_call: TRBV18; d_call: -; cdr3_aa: CASSPREWSGNEAFF; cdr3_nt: TGTGCCAGCTCACCACGGGAGTGGTCGGGGAATGAAGCTTTCTTT
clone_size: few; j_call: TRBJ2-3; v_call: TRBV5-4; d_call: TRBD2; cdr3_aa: CASGLDSSGSSTDTQYF; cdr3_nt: TGTGCCTCGGGGTTAGACTCTAGCGGATCTAGCACAGATACGCAGTATTTT
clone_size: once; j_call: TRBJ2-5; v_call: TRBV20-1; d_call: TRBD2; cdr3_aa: CSARGGTSAQETQYF; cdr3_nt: TGCAGTGCTAGAGGAGGGACTAGCGCGCAAGAGACCCAGTACTTC
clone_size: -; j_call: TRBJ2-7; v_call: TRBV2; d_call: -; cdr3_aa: CASSPMYEQYF; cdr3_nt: TGTGCCAGCAGTCCGATGTACGAGCAGTACTTC
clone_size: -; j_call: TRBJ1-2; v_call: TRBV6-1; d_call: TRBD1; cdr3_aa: CASSPSGTDYGYTF; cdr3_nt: TGTGCCAGCAGCCCGTCTGGGACAGACTATGGCTACACCTTC
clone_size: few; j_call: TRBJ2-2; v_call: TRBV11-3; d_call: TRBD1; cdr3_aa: CASSSIRSTGGGYTGELFF; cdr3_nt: TGTGCCAGCAGCTCCATCCGCTCGACAGGGGGAGGGTACACCGGGGAGCTGTTTTTT
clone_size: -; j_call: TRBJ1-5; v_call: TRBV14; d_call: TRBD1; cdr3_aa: CASSQDRASRQPQHF; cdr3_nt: TGTGCCAGCAGTCAAGACAGGGCTAGTAGGCAGCCCCAGCATTTT
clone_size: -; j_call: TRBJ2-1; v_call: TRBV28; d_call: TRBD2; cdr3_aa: CASSSTGSGSSYNEQFF; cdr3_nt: TGTGCCAGCAGTTCGACGGGAAGCGGGAGCTCCTACAATGAGCAGTTCTTC
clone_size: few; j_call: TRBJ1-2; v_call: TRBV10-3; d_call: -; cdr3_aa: CAISGVRGDYGYTF; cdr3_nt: TGTGCCATCAGTGGGGTCAGGGGAGACTATGGCTACACCTTC
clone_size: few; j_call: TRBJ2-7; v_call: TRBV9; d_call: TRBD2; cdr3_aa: CASSVAPGLVSEQYF; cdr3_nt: TGTGCCAGCAGCGTAGCCCCGGGACTAGTAAGCGAGCAGTACTTC
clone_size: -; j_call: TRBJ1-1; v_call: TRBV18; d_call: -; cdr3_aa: CASSPPLARNTEAFF; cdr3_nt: TGTGCCAGCTCACCACCCCTGGCCAGGAACACTGAAGCTTTCTTT
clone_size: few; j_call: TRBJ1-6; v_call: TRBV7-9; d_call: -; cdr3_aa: CASSLRQVNSPLHF; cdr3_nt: TGTGCCAGCAGCTTAAGACAGGTCAATTCACCCCTCCACTTT
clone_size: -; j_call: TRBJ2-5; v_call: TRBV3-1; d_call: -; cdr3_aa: CASSHTGPETQYF; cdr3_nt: TGTGCCAGCAGCCACACAGGGCCGGAGACCCAGTACTTC
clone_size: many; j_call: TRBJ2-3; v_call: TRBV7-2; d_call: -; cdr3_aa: CASSLGGGLGDTQYF; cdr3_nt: TGTGCCAGCAGCTTAGGAGGGGGGTTGGGAGATACGCAGTATTTT
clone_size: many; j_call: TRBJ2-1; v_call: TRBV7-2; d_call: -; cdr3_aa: CASSLGPLGGGAYTEQFF; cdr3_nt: TGTGCCAGCAGCTTGGGCCCCCTCGGTGGGGGTGCTTATACCGAGCAGTTCTTC
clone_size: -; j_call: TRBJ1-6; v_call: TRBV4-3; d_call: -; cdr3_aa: CASSQDLGGYSPLHF; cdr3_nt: TGCGCCAGCAGCCAAGATTTGGGGGGATATTCACCCCTCCACTTT
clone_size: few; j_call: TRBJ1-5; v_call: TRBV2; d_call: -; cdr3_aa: CASRDGRYSNQPQHF; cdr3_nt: TGTGCCAGCAGAGACGGACGGTATAGCAATCAGCCCCAGCATTTT
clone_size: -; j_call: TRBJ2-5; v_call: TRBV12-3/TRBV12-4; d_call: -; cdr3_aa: CASSRRVAGRPETQYF; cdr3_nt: TGTGCCAGCAGTCGGAGGGTGGCGGGTCGGCCGGAGACCCAGTACTTC
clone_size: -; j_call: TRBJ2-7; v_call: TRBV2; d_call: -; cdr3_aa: CASSGGPPAREQYF; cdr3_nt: TGTGCCAGCAGTGGTGGACCCCCCGCCCGCGAGCAGTACTTC
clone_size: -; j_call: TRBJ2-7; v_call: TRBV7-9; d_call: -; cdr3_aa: CAGSGDLPFGQYF; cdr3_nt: TGTGCCGGCAGCGGCGACCTTCCCTTCGGGCAGTACTTC
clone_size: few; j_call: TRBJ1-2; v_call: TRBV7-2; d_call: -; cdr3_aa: CASSLVWVNYGYTF; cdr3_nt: TGTGCCAGCAGCCTAGTCTGGGTTAACTATGGCTACACCTTC
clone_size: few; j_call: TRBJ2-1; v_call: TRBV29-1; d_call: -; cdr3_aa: CSVYGEGPKRSSYNEQFF; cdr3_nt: TGCAGCGTTTACGGCGAGGGACCAAAAAGGAGCTCCTACAATGAGCAGTTCTTC
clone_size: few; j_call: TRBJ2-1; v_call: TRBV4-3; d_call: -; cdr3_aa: CASSQLGTSSGEQFF; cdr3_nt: TGCGCCAGCAGCCAATTAGGGACTTCTTCGGGGGAGCAGTTCTTC
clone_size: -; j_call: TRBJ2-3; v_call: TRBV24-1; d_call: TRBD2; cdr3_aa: CATSDSGARGGIDTQYF; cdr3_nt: TGTGCCACCAGTGACTCCGGGGCGCGGGGGGGCATAGATACGCAGTATTTT
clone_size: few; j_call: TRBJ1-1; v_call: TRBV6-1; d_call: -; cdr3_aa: CATWTSTNTEAFF; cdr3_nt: TGTGCCACTTGGACCTCCACGAACACTGAAGCTTTCTTT